A single sample is the source of the 28 T cell receptor beta chains below, sequenced in a study of shared clonotypes between healthy human individuals. This table comes from immunoSEQ multiplex PCR, and its TCRdb copy is limited to in-frame clones, with some not included. The repertoire has about 520,000 clones, roughly 80% of them found once; the top ten carry 12%. The sample was PBMCs. These TCRs come from a woman in her thirties or forties in good health. Some clones in this sample may be carry-over from other donors' samples.

The table lists this clone with a few counts. This chain connects TRBV27 to TRBJ2-1; D gene uncertain. V was pared by 3 bases and J by 6 bases, with 9 bases between. Germline V lookup: CDR1 MNHEY, CDR2 SMNVEV (reference sequence). The CDR3 consists of 13 residues. CDR3 nucleotides: TGTGCCAGCAGTTTGGTTAGGACCAATGAGCAGTTCTTC. Translation gives CASSLVRTNEQFF.

The chain recombines TRBV27 with TRBJ2-5, with 7 positions matching TRBD2. With V trimmed by 3 bases and J by 2 bases, 3 bases remained unmatched. From germline, CDR1 is MNHEY and CDR2 SMNVEV (reference sequence). This CDR3 spans 14 amino acids. The CDR3 here is CASSLAGEQETQYF. The CDR3, as DNA: TGTGCCAGCAGTTTGGCGGGGGAACAAGAGACCCAGTACTTC.

The chain links TRBV27 to TRBJ1-5; no clear D gene. Trimming removed 2 bases at V and 5 bases at J, with 7 bases between. The length of the CDR3 is 13 residues. Germline lookup yields CDR1 MNHEY and CDR2 SMNVEV (reference sequence). CDR3 amino acids: CASSLSRHQPQHF. In nucleotides, the CDR3 is TGTGCCAGCAGTTTAAGCAGGCATCAGCCCCAGCATTTT.

V and J are TRBV21-1 and TRBJ2-5; no check of the table's D call, TRBD2, against the DNA was made. TRBV21-1 is a known pseudogene. The CDR3 loop spans 15 amino acids. The CDR3 DNA reads as TGTGCCAGTTATCTGGAGCGGGAGATTGAAGAGACCCAGTACTTC. The encoded protein is CASYLEREIEETQYF.

This clone was counted many times. The chain combines TRBV29-1 with TRBJ2-2; maybe TRBD2 (6 bases). Germline CDR1 reads SQVTM; CDR2 reads ANQGSEA. Trimming took 7 bases from V and 5 from J, leaving 14 bases between them. The CDR3 has 13 residues. The CDR3 DNA reads TGCAGCGCAGACCAGGGAGGTACCGGGGAGCTGTTTTTT. This codes for CSADQGGTGELFF.

V and J are TRBV11-1 and TRBJ2-1; TRBD2 aligns across 8 bases. V dropped 5 bases and J dropped 4; count of bases not matched to a gene: 7. CDR3 size: 15 residues. The V gene's germline CDR1 is SGHAT and CDR2 FQDESV (reference sequence). For the CDR3, the DNA is TGTGCCAGCAGCAAAACCGGGACTAGATACAATGAGCAGTTCTTC. Encoded protein: CASSKTGTRYNEQFF.

This rearrangement joins TRBV7-8 to TRBJ2-2, with unresolved D. This CDR3 is built from 15 residues. Germline V gene sequence: CDR1 SGHVS, CDR2 FQNEAQ. The V end lost 5 bases, the J end lost 1 base, and 11 bases lay between the germline ends. In DNA form, the CDR3 reads TGTGCCAGCAGCCCCGTGGCAGAGAACACCGGGGAGCTGTTTTTT. Translating gives CASSPVAENTGELFF.

CDR3 sequence reads: CASSLLSRDEQFF. CDR3 bases: TGTGCCAGCAGTCTACTGAGCCGCGATGAGCAGTTCTTC. The chain employs TRBV28 and TRBJ2-1; D uncertain. This CDR3 contains 13 residues. V lost 5 bases and J lost 8, with 13 bases in between. Germline-derived CDR1 and CDR2 are MDHEN and SYDVKM.

This rearrangement joins TRBV2 to TRBJ2-5; D might be TRBD1 (6 bases). This CDR3 has 14 amino acids. Trimming left V 5 bases short and J 4 bases short, with 14 bases between. Germline lookup yields CDR1 SNHLY and CDR2 FYNNEI. CDR3 amino acids: CASSQNRVGETQYF. In DNA form, the CDR3 reads TGTGCCAGCAGTCAAAACAGGGTTGGAGAGACCCAGTACTTC. Full variable domain (outside the CDR3, taken from reference TRBV2 and TRBJ2-5): EPEVTQTPSHQVTQMGQEVILRCVPISNHLYFYWYRQILGQKVEFLVSFYNNEISEKSEIFDDQFSVERPDGSNFTLKIRSTKLEDSAMYFCASSQNRVGETQYFGPGTRLLVL.

The V gene is TRBV10-3, the J gene TRBJ1-1; D gene unclear. CDR1 ENHRY and CDR2 SYGVKD come from the germline V gene. Trimming cost V 6 bases and J 1 base, with 12 bases left between them. The CDR3 contains 14 residues. In DNA form, the CDR3 reads TGTGCCATCAGGACGGAGATCCCGAACACTGAAGCTTTCTTT. It codes for CAIRTEIPNTEAFF.

Many counts were recorded for this clone. This chain uses TRBV27 with TRBJ2-1, with a tentative D call TRBD2 (5 bases). The CDR3 contains 16 residues. V was clipped by 5 bases and J by 4 bases, with 18 bases between them. CDR1 and CDR2 from the germline V gene are MNHEY and SMNVEV (reference sequence). The CDR3: CASSPQSGALYNEQFF. CDR3 nucleotides: TGTGCCAGCAGTCCCCAGAGCGGAGCCTTATACAATGAGCAGTTCTTC.

This rearrangement joins TRBV6-1 to TRBJ2-7, with D possibly TRBD2 on 6 matching bases. V lost 1 base and J 5 bases, leaving 12 bases between the germline ends. The length of the CDR3 is 14 residues. CDR1 and CDR2 from the germline V gene are MNHNS and SASEGT. CDR3 region: CASSEGGERHEQYF. CDR3 in DNA: TGTGCCAGCAGTGAAGGGGGGGAGCGCCACGAGCAGTACTTC.

This chain connects TRBV15 to TRBJ2-7, with a possible D match to TRBD1 (6 bases). The ends were cut back, 1 base at V and 3 bases at J, with 13 bases in the middle. CDR1 and CDR2 (germline): LNHNV, YYDKDF (reference sequence). This CDR3 has 15 amino acids. The CDR3 bases are TGTGCCACCAGCAGAGGTTGGCAGGGGCGCTACGAGCAGTACTTC. Translating gives CATSRGWQGRYEQYF.

The V gene is TRBV28, the J gene TRBJ1-4; maybe TRBD1 (5 bases). Trimming shortened V by 4 bases and J by 4 bases, and 25 bases separated the two germline ends. The CDR3 is 19 residues long. CDR1 and CDR2 from the germline V gene are MDHEN and SYDVKM. CDR3 coding DNA: TGTGCCAGCAGTTACGGTGGTGCGCAGGGTCAGGGTGGTAATGAAAAACTGTTTTTT. Residues: CASSYGGAQGQGGNEKLFF.

This clone was observed a handful of times. The J gene is TRBJ2-5, the V gene TRBV28, with TRBD1 matching 8 bases. The CDR3 totals 14 residues. V gave up 4 bases and J gave up 5 bases; unmatched junction bases: 6. Germline V gives CDR1 MDHEN, CDR2 SYDVKM. DNA of the CDR3: TGTGCCAGCAGTTCCCAGGGGGCTGGGGAGACCCAGTACTTC. This gives the protein CASSSQGAGETQYF.

The chain links TRBV28 to TRBJ1-5; TRBD1 aligns across 9 bases. With V trimmed by 2 bases and J by 6 bases, 5 bases remained unmatched. Per germline, CDR1 MDHEN and CDR2 SYDVKM. The CDR3 contains 15 residues. DNA of the CDR3: TGTGCCAGCAGTTTAAGGGGACAGGGAGCTCAGCCCCAGCATTTT. Residues: CASSLRGQGAQPQHF.

The chain couples TRBV6-1 to TRBJ1-2; TRBD1 matches 7 bases. The germline V gene has CDR1 MNHNS and CDR2 SASEGT. The length of the CDR3 is 15 residues. V shed 6 bases, J shed 3 bases, and the junction held 10 bases outside the gene matches. The CDR3 DNA reads TGTGCCAGCAGGAGACAGGGCTCAACCGACTATGGCTACACCTTC. This sequence encodes CASRRQGSTDYGYTF.

This clone was counted at least ten times. This chain connects TRBV5-1 to TRBJ2-7; 12 nucleotides align to TRBD2. Germline CDR1 SGHRS, CDR2 YFSETQ. V shed 3 bases, J shed 7 bases, and the junction held 2 bases outside the gene matches. The CDR3 loop spans 13 amino acids. Here the CDR3 DNA reads TGCGCCAGCAGCTCAGGACTAGCGGGAGAGCAGTACTTC. Protein sequence: CASSSGLAGEQYF.

This chain links TRBV28 with TRBJ1-2, with 7 bases lining up with TRBD1. The germline V gene has CDR1 MDHEN and CDR2 SYDVKM. This CDR3 is built from 14 residues. V lost 2 bases, J lost 8 bases, and 8 bases stayed unmatched. This CDR3 reads CASSLVTGVEGYTF. CDR3 coding DNA: TGTGCCAGCAGTTTAGTAACAGGGGTTGAAGGCTACACCTTC.

Details on this clone: This same CDR3 is encoded by further DNA sequences in the sample. The chain is built from TRBV7-9 and TRBJ2-1; 11 nucleotides line up with TRBD2. This CDR3 is 15 amino acids long. CDR1 and CDR2 from the germline V gene are SEHNR and FQNEAQ (reference sequence). V was pared by 3 bases and J by 3 bases, with 1 base of the junction left unmatched. This CDR3 is CASSFGTSGYNEQFF. In DNA form, the CDR3 reads TGTGCCAGCAGCTTCGGGACTAGCGGCTACAATGAGCAGTTCTTC.

The gene calls are TRBV10-1 and TRBJ2-1; D gene ambiguous. The CDR3 covers 15 residues. The V end was cut by 8 bases, the J end by 0 bases, with 14 bases between. Germline values: CDR1 WNHNN, CDR2 SYGVQD (reference sequence). CDR3 sequence (DNA): TGCGCCAGCGACGTCCGGGCTCGCTCCTACAATGAGCAGTTCTTC. Encoded protein: CASDVRARSYNEQFF.

The chain uses TRBV7-2 and TRBJ1-1; the match to TRBD1 covers 9 bases. The germline V gene encodes CDR1 SGHTA and CDR2 FQGNSA. V gave up 3 bases and J gave up 0 bases; unmatched junction bases: 5. The CDR3 sequence is 16 residues long. CDR3 protein: CASSFTGGSMNTEAFF. The CDR3 DNA sequence: TGTGCCAGCAGCTTTACAGGGGGCTCGATGAACACTGAAGCTTTCTTT.

The chain carries TRBV4-2 and TRBJ2-7, with TRBD1 matching over 8 bases. The CDR3 covers 15 residues. The germline gives CDR1 LGHNA, CDR2 YNFKEQ. The V segment lost 0 bases and the J segment 3 bases; nucleotides outside the gene matches: 4. The CDR3 here is CASSQETGQVYEQYF. The CDR3 DNA is TGTGCCAGCAGCCAAGAAACGGGACAGGTCTACGAGCAGTACTTC.

This clone was detected ten times or more. The rearrangement joins TRBV10-1 to TRBJ2-2, with D unclear. V was cut by 2 bases and J by 4 bases, with 11 bases left in between. CDR1 and CDR2 (germline): WNHNN, SYGVQD (reference sequence). This CDR3 contains 15 residues. The CDR3 sequence: CASSEEDGPTGELFF. The CDR3 DNA sequence: TGCGCCAGCAGTGAGGAGGACGGACCCACCGGGGAGCTGTTTTTT.

V is TRBV6-5 and J is TRBJ2-7, with 10 bases that match TRBD1. Trimming cost V 10 bases and J 2 bases; bases outside gene matches: 5. Per germline, CDR1 MNHEY and CDR2 SVGAGI. The CDR3 is 13 amino acids. The CDR3 spells CATRGTGAYEQYF. DNA of the CDR3: TGTGCCACCCGTGGGACAGGGGCCTACGAGCAGTACTTC.

The chain joins TRBV7-9 to TRBJ2-7; no reliable D call. Looked up from germline, CDR1 is SEHNR and CDR2 is FQNEAQ (reference sequence). The CDR3 extends over 12 amino acids. The germline V and J ends were trimmed by 1 base and 2 bases, with 3 bases remaining between them. For the CDR3, the DNA is TGTGCCAGCAGCTTAGAAACCTACGAGCAGTACTTC. Protein: CASSLETYEQYF.

Here the CDR3 reads CASSLWGPGQDYEQYF. CDR3 bases: TGTGCCAGCAGTTTATGGGGACCGGGACAGGACTACGAGCAGTACTTC. The V call is TRBV27, the J call TRBJ2-7; 8 positions agree with TRBD1. The length of the CDR3 is 16 residues. Germline V gene data show CDR1 as MNHEY and CDR2 as SMNVEV (reference sequence). V shed 1 base and J 3 bases; nucleotides not matched to a gene: 8.

The V gene is TRBV2, the J gene TRBJ2-5; TRBD1 matches at 8 bases. The V segment lost 4 bases and the J segment 2 bases; nucleotides outside the gene matches: 9. This CDR3 is 16 amino acids long. Germline values: CDR1 SNHLY, CDR2 FYNNEI. CDR3 bases: TGTGCCAGCAGTGCTCTTGGACAGGGACCTCAAGAGACCCAGTACTTC. Amino acid sequence: CASSALGQGPQETQYF.